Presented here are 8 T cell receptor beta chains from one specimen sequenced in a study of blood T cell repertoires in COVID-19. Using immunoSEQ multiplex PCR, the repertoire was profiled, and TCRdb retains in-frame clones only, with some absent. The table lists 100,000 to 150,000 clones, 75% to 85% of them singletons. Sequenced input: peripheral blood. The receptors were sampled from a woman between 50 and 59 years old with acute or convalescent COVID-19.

This CDR3 reads CSAQGVRAFF. In nucleotides, the CDR3 is TGCAGTGCCCAAGGGGTTAGAGCTTTCTTT. The chain carries TRBV20-1 and TRBJ1-1; D perhaps matches TRBD1 (5 bases). CDR1 DFQATT and CDR2 SNEGSKA come from the germline V gene (reference sequence). The V end was cut by 6 bases, the J end by 10 bases, with 12 bases between. The CDR3 runs 10 residues.

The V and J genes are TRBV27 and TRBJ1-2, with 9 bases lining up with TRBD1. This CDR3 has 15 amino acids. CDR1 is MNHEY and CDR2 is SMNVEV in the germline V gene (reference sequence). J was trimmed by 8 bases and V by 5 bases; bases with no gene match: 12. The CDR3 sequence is CASSAYQQGARGYTF. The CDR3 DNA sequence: TGTGCCAGCAGTGCATATCAACAGGGGGCGCGGGGCTACACCTTC.

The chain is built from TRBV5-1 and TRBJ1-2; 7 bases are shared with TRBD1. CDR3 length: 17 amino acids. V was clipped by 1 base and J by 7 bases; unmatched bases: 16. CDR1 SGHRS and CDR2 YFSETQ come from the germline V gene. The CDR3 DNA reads TGCGCCAGCAGCTTGAATAGGCAGGGGGGAATTTACGGTGGCTACACCTTC. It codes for CASSLNRQGGIYGGYTF.

CDR3 sequence (DNA): TGTGCCAGCACACGGACTAGCAATCTCGAGCAGTACTTC. Translation: CASTRTSNLEQYF. This rearrangement joins TRBV12-3 or TRBV12-4 to TRBJ2-7; TRBD2 matches 8 bases. CDR3 length: 13 amino acids. V lost 7 bases and J lost 6; bases outside the gene matches: 8.

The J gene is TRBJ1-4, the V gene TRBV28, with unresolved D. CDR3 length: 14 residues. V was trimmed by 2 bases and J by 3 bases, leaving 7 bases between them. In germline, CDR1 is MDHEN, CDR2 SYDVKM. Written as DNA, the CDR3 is TGTGCCAGCAGTTTAACGGGTTCTAATGAAAAACTGTTTTTT. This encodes CASSLTGSNEKLFF.

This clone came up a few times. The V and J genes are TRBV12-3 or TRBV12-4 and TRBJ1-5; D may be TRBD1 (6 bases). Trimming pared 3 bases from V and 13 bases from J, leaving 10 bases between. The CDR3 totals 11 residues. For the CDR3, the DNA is TGTGCCAGCAGTTTCGGACAGCGTCAGCATTTT. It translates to CASSFGQRQHF.

For the CDR3, the DNA is TGTGCCAGCTCCCCCGCTGAATCGGAGTTCTACGAGCAGTACTTC. Protein sequence: CASSPAESEFYEQYF. The chain carries TRBV2 and TRBJ2-7; D is uncertain. Looked up from germline, CDR1 is SNHLY and CDR2 is FYNNEI. The CDR3 contains 15 residues. Trimming stripped 8 bases from V and 3 bases from J, with 20 bases between.

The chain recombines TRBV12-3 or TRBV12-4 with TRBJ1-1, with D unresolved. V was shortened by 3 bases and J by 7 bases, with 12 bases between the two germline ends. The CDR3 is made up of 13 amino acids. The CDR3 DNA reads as TGTGCCAGCAGTTTCCAGGCCGCGGGTGAAGCTTTCTTT. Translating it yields CASSFQAAGEAFF.